This T cell receptor (beta chain) was sequenced in a study of cytotoxic CD8 clonotypes in ibrutinib-treated CLL. In the study overall: Among the patients, around 10 presented as relapsed/refractory and around 15 as treatment-naive; about 17 showed unmutated IGHV. Investigators collected response samples after a median around twelve months of treatment, range 6 to 36.

The CDR3 runs to 15 residues. CDR1 SGDLS and CDR2 YYNGEE come from the germline V gene. The ends were cut back, 3 bases at V and 0 bases at J, with 13 bases in the middle. Note on this clone: The target antigen is unknown.

General study results and limits: Rising at ibrutinib response, clonality subsequently fell back toward baseline at progression. Private clonotypes, not public ones, expanded at ibrutinib response.

Profiling relied on immunoSEQ multiplex PCR, and the TCRdb table lists in-frame clones only, not all of them. The sample gives about 200,000 clones, around 70% of which show up once; 13% is in the top ten. The receptor was derived from a human donor with chronic lymphocytic leukemia. This sequence joins TRBV9 and TRBJ2-7, with D tentatively TRBD1 (5 bases). Sequences were derived from PBMCs, sampled after 24 months of ibrutinib treatment. The CDR3 reads CASSEAGPSSYEQYF. DNA of the CDR3: TGTGCCAGCAGCGAGGCAGGGCCTAGCTCCTACGAGCAGTACTTC.